Listed here is a single TCR beta chain. The sample comes from a study of blood T cell repertoires in COVID-19. Participants reported their clinical history, and cohort assignment relied on those reports. The CDR3 runs to 19 residues. TCRdb's table, derived via immunoSEQ multiplex PCR, lists solely in-frame clones and lacks some. The sample lists around 250,000 clones, approximately 88% occurring once. Material for sequencing was PBMCs or T cells enriched from blood (not recorded which). The chain carries TRBV21-1 and TRBJ1-5. TRBV21-1 is marked as a pseudogene. The TCR was taken from a woman aged 35 to 49 who had been exposed to COVID-19. CDR3 residues: CASSKREETRLYSNQPQHF. CDR3 DNA: TGTGCCAGCAGCAAGAGGGAGGAGACTCGCCTTTATAGCAATCAGCCCCAGCATTTT.